These 16 T cell receptor beta chains were all obtained from the same sample, sequenced in a study of T cell changes during pregnancy in multiple sclerosis. Some clones are missing from TCRdb's copy, which holds only in-frame ones; the method was immunoSEQ multiplex PCR. The sample yields around 33,000 clones, nearly 90% seen once. This specimen consisted of CD4+ T cells from peripheral blood mononuclear cells, obtained in the third trimester of pregnancy. Source of these receptors: a female donor in good health, enrolled as a control in a pregnancy study.

The J gene is TRBJ2-7, the V gene TRBV7-6; possibly TRBD2 for D (6 bases). Trimming stripped 1 base from V and 0 bases from J, with 10 bases between. Germline V CDR1 and CDR2: SGHVS, FNYEAQ. The CDR3 totals 15 residues. The CDR3: CASSLEPGVSYEQYF. The CDR3 nucleotides are TGTGCCAGCAGCTTAGAGCCGGGAGTCTCCTACGAGCAGTACTTC.

This clone was found once. V is TRBV30 and J is TRBJ2-7; D is unresolved. V was trimmed by 3 bases and J by 7 bases, leaving 10 bases between them. The CDR3 has 11 residues. Per the germline V gene, CDR1 is GTSNPN and CDR2 is SVGIG (reference sequence). The DNA for the CDR3 is TGTGCCTGGAGCCCCGCTAGGGAGCAGTACTTC. The encoded protein is CAWSPAREQYF.

The rearrangement joins TRBV2 to TRBJ2-7; maybe TRBD1 (6 bases). Germline-derived CDR1 and CDR2 are SNHLY and FYNNEI. Trimming shortened V by 6 bases and J by 0 bases, and 12 bases separated the two germline ends. CDR3 length: 14 amino acids. The CDR3 loop reads CASRDLGASYEQYF. DNA for the CDR3: TGTGCCAGCAGGGACCTGGGGGCCTCCTACGAGCAGTACTTC.

The chain recombines TRBV7-9 with TRBJ1-1; D remains unclear. This CDR3 is 12 amino acids long. The germline V gene encodes CDR1 SEHNR and CDR2 FQNEAQ (reference sequence). Trimming removed 3 bases at V and 3 bases at J, with 5 bases between. The CDR3 DNA reads as TGTGCCAGCAGCTTCTCCGACACTGAAGCTTTCTTT. It encodes CASSFSDTEAFF.

The CDR3 sequence is CASSRFGGANVLTF. The CDR3 bases are TGTGCCAGCAGTCGTTTCGGTGGGGCCAACGTCCTGACTTTC. The chain couples TRBV7-9 to TRBJ2-6; no firm D call. The V and J ends lost 6 bases and 3 bases respectively, with 9 bases between them. Germline V gene lookup returns CDR1 SEHNR and CDR2 FQNEAQ (reference sequence). CDR3 length equals 14 residues.

The gene calls are TRBV10-3 and TRBJ1-4; no firm D call. The CDR3 has 16 amino acids. V lost 0 bases to trimming and J lost 0 bases, with 8 bases between them. Germline values: CDR1 ENHRY, CDR2 SYGVKD. The CDR3 spells CAISESTLATNEKLFF. In DNA, the CDR3 is TGTGCCATCAGTGAGTCAACTCTTGCAACTAATGAAAAACTGTTTTTT.

The V call is TRBV1, the J call TRBJ2-1; the D call TRBD1 from the table was never checked on the DNA. TRBV1 is a documented pseudogene. The CDR3 is made up of 15 amino acids. CDR3 in amino acids: CTSSQFGTGYNEQFF. CDR3 DNA sequence: TGCACCAGCAGCCAATTCGGGACAGGGTACAATGAGCAGTTCTTC.

The chain carries TRBV2 and TRBJ1-5; 7 nucleotides line up with TRBD1. The CDR3 loop spans 14 amino acids. Germline V gene data show CDR1 as SNHLY and CDR2 as FYNNEI. The J segment lost 3 bases and the V segment lost 6 bases, leaving 5 bases of the junction unmatched. The CDR3 DNA reads as TGTGCCAGCAGCTTGAGGGGGCTCAATCAGCCCCAGCATTTT. Translating it yields CASSLRGLNQPQHF.

The rearrangement uses TRBV5-4 and TRBJ1-1, with 7 bases fitting TRBD1. Germline CDR1 reads SGHNT; CDR2 reads YYREEE (reference sequence). CDR3 length equals 13 residues. After removal of 9 bases from V and 2 bases from J, the junction contained 7 bases not matched to a gene. CDR3 region: CATVRQGNTEAFF. The CDR3, as DNA: TGTGCCACTGTGAGACAGGGTAACACTGAAGCTTTCTTT.

This clone was seen just once. This chain links TRBV7-2 with TRBJ2-1; 7 bases are shared with TRBD2. Trimming removed 1 base from V and 6 bases from J; junction bases left unmatched: 9. The germline V gene encodes CDR1 SGHTA and CDR2 FQGNSA. The CDR3 totals 16 residues. CDR3 DNA sequence: TGTGCCAGCAGCTTAGGTCAAGCGGGACCCCTCAATGAGCAGTTCTTC. It yields the protein CASSLGQAGPLNEQFF.

The CDR3 region has the DNA TGTGCCAGCGGTTCCTGGGGGGTATCTTTCTTT. Translating it yields CASGSWGVSFF. V is TRBV6-5 and J is TRBJ1-1; D is possibly TRBD1 (5 bases). The germline V and J ends were trimmed by 8 bases and 12 bases, with 16 bases remaining between them. The CDR3 runs to 11 residues. Germline V gene sequence: CDR1 MNHEY, CDR2 SVGAGI.

V and J are TRBV6-5 and TRBJ2-7; 8 nucleotides line up with TRBD1. Trimming at V came to 4 bases and at J to 3 bases, leaving 11 bases not matched to a gene. The CDR3 contains 16 residues. Germline CDR1 is MNHEY and CDR2 is SVGAGI. CDR3 coding DNA: TGTGCCAGCAGTTCGCCGATACAGGGGGTTCTCTACGAGCAGTACTTC. The encoded protein is CASSSPIQGVLYEQYF.

V is TRBV6-5 and J is TRBJ1-2; D possibly corresponds to TRBD1 (5 bases). CDR1 MNHEY and CDR2 SVGAGI come from the germline V gene. The CDR3 consists of 15 residues. Trimming removed 0 bases from V and 2 bases from J, with 10 bases in between. The CDR3 sequence: CASSYSGALNYGYTF. The CDR3 DNA reads TGTGCCAGCAGTTACTCAGGGGCTCTAAACTATGGCTACACCTTC.

V gene TRBV7-2 combines with J gene TRBJ2-3, with D possibly TRBD1 on 5 matching bases. Trimming pared 5 bases from V and 3 bases from J, leaving 9 bases between. The CDR3 extends over 13 amino acids. Germline CDR1 SGHTA, CDR2 FQGNSA. In DNA, the CDR3 is TGTGCCAGCAGCACACAGGCAACAGATACGCAGTATTTT. The encoded protein is CASSTQATDTQYF.

The chain carries TRBV19 and TRBJ1-4; maybe TRBD1 (5 bases). CDR1 is LNHDA and CDR2 is SQIVND in the germline V gene (reference sequence). Trimming shortened V by 2 bases and J by 3 bases, and 7 bases separated the two germline ends. The length of the CDR3 is 14 residues. The CDR3, as DNA: TGTGCCAGTAGTATACAGGGCCCTAATGAAAAACTGTTTTTT. Translation gives CASSIQGPNEKLFF.

The rearrangement links TRBV19 to TRBJ1-2; D unclear. CDR3 length: 14 residues. Germline assignment: CDR1 LNHDA and CDR2 SQIVND (reference sequence). V shed 3 bases and J shed 2 bases, with 10 bases lying between them. The CDR3 loop reads CASSMLGPNYGYTF. CDR3 nucleotides: TGTGCCAGTAGTATGTTGGGCCCAAACTATGGCTACACCTTC.